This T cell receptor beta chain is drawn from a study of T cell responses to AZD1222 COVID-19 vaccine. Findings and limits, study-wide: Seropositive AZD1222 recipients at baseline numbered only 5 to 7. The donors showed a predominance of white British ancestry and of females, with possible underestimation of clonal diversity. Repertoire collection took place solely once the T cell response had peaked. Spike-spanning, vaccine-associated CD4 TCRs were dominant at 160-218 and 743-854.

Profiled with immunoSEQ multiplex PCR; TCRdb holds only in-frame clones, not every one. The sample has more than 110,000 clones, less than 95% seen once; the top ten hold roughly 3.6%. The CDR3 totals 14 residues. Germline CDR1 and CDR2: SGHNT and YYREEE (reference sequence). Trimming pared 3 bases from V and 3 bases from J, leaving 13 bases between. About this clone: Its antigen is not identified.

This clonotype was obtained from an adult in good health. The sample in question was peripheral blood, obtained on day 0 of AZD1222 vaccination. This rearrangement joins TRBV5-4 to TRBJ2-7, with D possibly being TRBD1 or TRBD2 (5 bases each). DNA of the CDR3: TGTGCCAGCAGCTACCTTGGGGACGTCTACGAGCAGTACTTC. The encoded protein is CASSYLGDVYEQYF.